The clone carrying this T cell receptor beta chain was detected only a few times. Which cohort a participant joined came from the clinical history participants gave. Participants classified as exposed had met a COVID-19 case within 2 weeks before study entry. Trimming at V came to 7 bases and at J to 4 bases, leaving 7 bases not matched to a gene. This CDR3 has 14 residues. Germline V gene data show CDR1 as MNHEY and CDR2 as SVGAGI. This sample was taken from a study of blood T cell repertoires in COVID-19. Study-level background: The United States, Italy and Spain provided the acute and convalescent COVID-19 samples. Nucleic acid was either cDNA or gDNA, and it came from T cells, B-cell-depleted T cells, or PBMCs.

Using immunoSEQ multiplex PCR, the repertoire was profiled, and TCRdb retains in-frame clones only, with some absent. Of 250,000 or so clones in the sample, 80% to 95% were seen once. The receptor comes from a man between 40 and 49 years old who had been exposed to COVID-19. Sequenced material: PBMCs or T cells enriched from blood (not recorded which). V and J are TRBV6-5 and TRBJ2-7; 10 nucleotides align to TRBD1. The CDR3 loop is CASTKPGQGYEQYF. The DNA for the CDR3 is TGTGCCAGCACCAAGCCGGGACAGGGGTACGAGCAGTACTTC.